This is a list of T cell receptor beta chains from one sample in a study of blood T cell repertoires in COVID-19. The data were produced by immunoSEQ multiplex PCR, yet TCRdb's version contains in-frame clones alone and is incomplete. The repertoire consists of 95,000 to 150,000 clones, with roughly 85% occurring once and the leading ten covering approximately 6.6%. The material sequenced was peripheral blood. The origin of the receptors is a man older than 75 with active or convalescent COVID-19. Each CDR3 is given with its conserved first and last residue. Fields, in order: CDR3 DNA, CDR3 protein, V gene, clone size, D gene, J gene. A D gene is named only where the DNA matches it firmly. The size field is filled for only some rows; it gives once, few, many or a size class.

TGTGCCAGCAGTGAATCACCGTCCCGCGGGAGGCCCCCGGTCTGGGAAAACATTCAGTACTTC CASSESPSRGRPPVWENIQYF TRBV6-1 . TRBD2 TRBJ2-4
TGTGCCAGCAGCCAAGTATCCGTCACCGGGGAGCTGTTTTTT CASSQVSVTGELFF TRBV3-1/TRBV3-2 . . TRBJ2-2
TGTGCCAGTAGTATTCCCCGGGGTACCCGAGCGGTACCCCTCCACTTT CASSIPRGTRAVPLHF TRBV19 . . TRBJ1-6
TGTGCGGCCGGGACAGGGTTCCAAGAGACCCAGTACTTC CAAGTGFQETQYF TRBV27 . TRBD1 TRBJ2-5
TGCAGCGTCAGACCACGGCAGGGGGCATACGAGCAGTACTTC CSVRPRQGAYEQYF TRBV29-1 . TRBD1 TRBJ2-7
TGTGCCAGTTACAGGGCCCCCGCTAACTATGGCTACACCTTC CASYRAPANYGYTF TRBV28 . . TRBJ1-2
TGTGCCAGCACTGAGGGTAGTGGCGGGAACTATGGCTACACCTTC CASTEGSGGNYGYTF TRBV2 . . TRBJ1-2
TGCAGTGCTAGTCCAGGGGGCCAGGATAATTCACCCCTCCACTTT CSASPGGQDNSPLHF TRBV20-1 . TRBD1 TRBJ1-6
TGTGCCAGCAGTGCCCGGGACAGTTGGAACACTGAAGCTTTCTTT CASSARDSWNTEAFF TRBV2 . TRBD1 TRBJ1-1
TGCGCCAGCAGCTTCCCGGGGAGACAAGAGACCCAGTACTTC CASSFPGRQETQYF TRBV5-1 . . TRBJ2-5
TGTGCCAGCAGCTTGAAGACCGGGACAGGGCGCACAGATACGCAGTATTTT CASSLKTGTGRTDTQYF TRBV9 . TRBD1 TRBJ2-3
TGCAGCGCTTCAGGGGGAACAGATACGCAGTATTTT CSASGGTDTQYF TRBV29-1 . TRBD1 TRBJ2-3
TGTGCCAGCAGTTCCAATAGGGACAGAATTGGCTACGAGCAGTACTTC CASSSNRDRIGYEQYF TRBV6-6 . TRBD1 TRBJ2-7
TGTGCCAGTAGTACAGGACAGCCCAATTCACCCCTCCACTTT CASSTGQPNSPLHF TRBV19 . . TRBJ1-6
TGTGCCAGCAGATCAGGGAACTATGGCTACACCTTC CASRSGNYGYTF TRBV28 . . TRBJ1-2
TGTGCCAGCAGCCAAGGGGGGGACAGATTTTACGAGCAGTACTTC CASSQGGDRFYEQYF TRBV3-1/TRBV3-2 . . TRBJ2-7
TGTGCCACCGCAGGGGCGCAAGAGACCCAGTACTTC CATAGAQETQYF TRBV18 . . TRBJ2-5
TGCGCCAGCAGCCCCGGCCCATCGGGGTCCGGTATGGAAGCTTTCTTT CASSPGPSGSGMEAFF TRBV5-1 . . TRBJ1-1
TGTGCCAGCAGCCCGCCTGAGGCCTCACCCCTCCACTTT CASSPPEASPLHF TRBV3-1/TRBV3-2 . . TRBJ1-6
TGTGCCAGCAAGAGTGGACAGCTATATCAGCCCCAGCATTTT CASKSGQLYQPQHF TRBV2 . . TRBJ1-5
TGTGCCAGCAGCTTCGGGACTGGGCAGCCCCAGCATTTT CASSFGTGQPQHF TRBV7-2 . . TRBJ1-5
TGTGCCAGCACCTTGACTAGCGGGAGCTACGAGCAGTACTTC CASTLTSGSYEQYF TRBV3-1/TRBV3-2 . TRBD2 TRBJ2-7
TGTGCCAGTAGTGGGGCCCTTAGGGGCTACACCTTC CASSGALRGYTF TRBV19 . . TRBJ1-2
TGTGCCAGCAGCCCTTGGCCCCGGGACAGGCTGAATGGCTACACCTTC CASSPWPRDRLNGYTF TRBV7-6 . TRBD1 TRBJ1-2
TGTGCCAGCAGCTACCTACGGGAGAACACCGGGGAGCTGTTTTTT CASSYLRENTGELFF TRBV7-9 . . TRBJ2-2
TGTGCCAGCAGTTTACTGTTGACAGGGTATAATTCACCCCTCCACTTT CASSLLLTGYNSPLHF TRBV28 once TRBD1 TRBJ1-6
TGTGCCAGTAGTATGGGACAGGTTAGCACAGATACGCAGTATTTT CASSMGQVSTDTQYF TRBV19 . TRBD1 TRBJ2-3
TGTGCCAGCAGCTTAACAGGGGACAATTACTACAATGAGCAGTTCTTC CASSLTGDNYYNEQFF TRBV5-5 few TRBD1 TRBJ2-1
TGTGCCAGCAGCCCTGGGGGGGTTGTATACAATGAGCAGTTCTTC CASSPGGVVYNEQFF TRBV5-8 few TRBD2 TRBJ2-1
TGTGCCAGCTCACCACGACTAGCGGAGGGGGGAGATACGCAGTATTTT CASSPRLAEGGDTQYF TRBV18 . TRBD2 TRBJ2-3
TGTGCCAGCAGTTATGAAGCCAGGGGTTTAGCAGCTTTCTTT CASSYEARGLAAFF TRBV6-2/TRBV6-3 . . TRBJ1-1
TGTGCCAGCTCACCACAGACACAGGGTGTTTTGAACACCATATATTTT CASSPQTQGVLNTIYF TRBV18 . . TRBJ1-3
TGTGCCAGCAGCCCGAGGGGGGGCAACGAGCAGTACTTC CASSPRGGNEQYF TRBV5-4 . . TRBJ2-7
TGTGCCAGCACTTACAATCCTAACAGGGGGCATGGCTACACCTTC CASTYNPNRGHGYTF TRBV6-6 . TRBD1 TRBJ1-2
TGTGCCAGCAGCGCAGGGATGAACACTGAAGCTTTCTTT CASSAGMNTEAFF TRBV9 . . TRBJ1-1
TGTGCCAGTAGATCCGGGACAGGAGTCTACGAGCAGTACTTC CASRSGTGVYEQYF TRBV19 . TRBD1 TRBJ2-7
TGTGCCAGCATCCGACCGGGAGCGTACGAGCAGTACTTC CASIRPGAYEQYF TRBV6-5 . . TRBJ2-7
TGTGCCACCAGCAGAGATCAGCAGCCCCAGCATTTT CATSRDQQPQHF TRBV15 . . TRBJ1-5
TGTGCCAGCAGCTTGAGCTGGGGGCATAATTCACCCCTCCACTTT CASSLSWGHNSPLHF TRBV7-2 . . TRBJ1-6
TGTGCCACCAGTGATTTGGGCCACACTGAAGCTTTCTTT CATSDLGHTEAFF TRBV24-1 . . TRBJ1-1
TGCGCCAGCAGCCCTCCGGGGGGAGGGAATACTCAGTACTTC CASSPPGGGNTQYF TRBV5-1 . TRBD2 TRBJ2-4
TGTGCCAGTAGTATAGATCTTATCCCGATAGCGGGAGCGGCCGGGGAGCTGTTTTTT CASSIDLIPIAGAAGELFF TRBV19 few TRBD2 TRBJ2-2
TGTGCCAGCAGCGCGAGCGGGGGGGCGGTGTACGAGCAGTACTTC CASSASGGAVYEQYF TRBV7-2 . TRBD2 TRBJ2-7
TGTGCCAGCAGCCCTGTGGTGGACAGCAACAATGAGCAGTTCTTC CASSPVVDSNNEQFF TRBV5-6 few . TRBJ2-1
TGTGCCAGCAGCTTAAATAGCGGCACCTACAATGAGCAGTTCTTC CASSLNSGTYNEQFF TRBV7-3 . . TRBJ2-1
TGTGCCAGCAGCTTGGGACTCAACACCGGGGAGCTGTTTTTT CASSLGLNTGELFF TRBV11-1 . . TRBJ2-2